This T cell receptor (beta chain) was captured in a study of cytomegalovirus exposure and HLA in healthy donors. Overall study context: Approximately 83 million unique TCRs from HLA-typed donors were held in an early data release. Among the approximately 380 donors who were genotyped, 81% fell in the genetic ancestry cluster that is associated with self-reported Caucasian donors. Points from the study as a whole: Most TCR sequences were rare, but some public TCRs occurred in many donors.

PCR primers comprised 60 Vbeta and 13 Jbeta primers. TCRdb keeps only in-frame clones here, not all; method: immunoSEQ multiplex PCR. Of 120,000 or so clones listed, over 65% are singletons. V shed 7 bases and J shed 2 bases, with 8 bases lying between them. Germline V gives CDR1 WSHSY, CDR2 SAAADI. This CDR3 spans 12 amino acids. About this clone itself: Its antigen is unidentified.

The chain recombines TRBV10-2 with TRBJ1-2, with D possibly matching TRBD1 (6 bases). The origin of this receptor is a woman aged 45-59 years in good health and CMV-seropositive. Sequences were obtained from PBMCs. CDR3 amino acids: CASTTGNYGYTF. Here the CDR3 DNA reads TGCGCCAGCACAACAGGGAACTATGGCTACACCTTC.